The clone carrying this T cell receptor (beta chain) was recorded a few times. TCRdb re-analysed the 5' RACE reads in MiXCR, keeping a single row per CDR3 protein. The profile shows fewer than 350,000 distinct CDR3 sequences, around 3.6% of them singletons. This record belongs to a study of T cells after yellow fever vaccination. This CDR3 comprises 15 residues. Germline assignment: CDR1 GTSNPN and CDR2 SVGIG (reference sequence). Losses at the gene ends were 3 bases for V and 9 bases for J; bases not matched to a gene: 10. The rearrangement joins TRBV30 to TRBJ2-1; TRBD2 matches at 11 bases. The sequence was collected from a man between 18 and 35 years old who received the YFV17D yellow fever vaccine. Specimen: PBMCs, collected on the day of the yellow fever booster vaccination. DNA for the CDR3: TGTGCCTGGAGGGGATCTAGCGGGGGGTCTAGTGAGCAGTTCTTC. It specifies CAWRGSSGGSSEQFF. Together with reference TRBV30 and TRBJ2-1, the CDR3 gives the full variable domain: SQTIHQWPATLVQPVGSPLSLECTVEGTSNPNLYWYRQAAGRGLQLLFYSVGIGQISSEVPQNLSASRPQDRQFILSSKKLLLSDSGFYLCAWRGSSGGSSEQFFGPGTRLTVL.